This note documents a single T cell receptor beta chain sequence. Its antigen is as yet unknown. Using immunoSEQ multiplex PCR, the repertoire was profiled, and TCRdb retains in-frame clones only, with some absent. The table shows about 150,000 clones, with approximately 94% occurring only once. This record belongs to a study of T cell responses to AZD1222 COVID-19 vaccine. Study-wide results and caveats: After the peak T cell response, and only then, were repertoires sampled.

This CDR3 is 14 amino acids long. The sequencing used peripheral blood, collected on day 0 of AZD1222 vaccination. The V and J genes are TRBV21-1 and TRBJ1-2; the table's D call, TRBD1, was not checked against the DNA. TRBV21-1 is termed a pseudogene. The clonotype comes from an adult in good health. CDR3 in DNA: TGTGCCAGCAGCATCCGGGACAGGGACCATGGCTACACCTTC. Protein sequence: CASSIRDRDHGYTF.